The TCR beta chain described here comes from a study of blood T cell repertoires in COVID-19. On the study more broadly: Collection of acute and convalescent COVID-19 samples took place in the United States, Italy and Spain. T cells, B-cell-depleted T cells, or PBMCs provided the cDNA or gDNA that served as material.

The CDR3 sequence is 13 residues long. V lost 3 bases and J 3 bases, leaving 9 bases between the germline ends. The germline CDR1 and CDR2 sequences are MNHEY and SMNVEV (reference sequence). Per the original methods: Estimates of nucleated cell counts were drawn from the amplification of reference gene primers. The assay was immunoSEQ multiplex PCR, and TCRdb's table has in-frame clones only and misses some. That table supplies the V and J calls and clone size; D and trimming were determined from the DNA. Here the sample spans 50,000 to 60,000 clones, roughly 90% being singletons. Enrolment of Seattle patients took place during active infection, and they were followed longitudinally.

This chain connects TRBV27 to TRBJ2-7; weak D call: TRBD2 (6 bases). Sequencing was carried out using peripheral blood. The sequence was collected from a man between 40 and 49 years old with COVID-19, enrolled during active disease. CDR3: CASSLAGGYEQYF. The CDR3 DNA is TGTGCCAGCAGTTTGGCCGGGGGCTACGAGCAGTACTTC.